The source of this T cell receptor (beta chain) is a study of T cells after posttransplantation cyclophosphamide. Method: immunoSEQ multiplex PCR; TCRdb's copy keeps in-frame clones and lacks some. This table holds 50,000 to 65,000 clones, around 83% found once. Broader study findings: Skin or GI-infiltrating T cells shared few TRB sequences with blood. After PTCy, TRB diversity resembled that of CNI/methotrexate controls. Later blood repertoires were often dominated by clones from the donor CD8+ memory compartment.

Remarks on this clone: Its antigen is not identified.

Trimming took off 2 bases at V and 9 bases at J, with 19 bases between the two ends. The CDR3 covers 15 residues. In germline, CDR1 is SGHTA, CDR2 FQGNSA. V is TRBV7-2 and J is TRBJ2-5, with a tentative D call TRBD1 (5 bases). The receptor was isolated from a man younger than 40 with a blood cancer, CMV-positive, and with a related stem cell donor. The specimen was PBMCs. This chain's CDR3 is CASSLTQGSSRSQYF. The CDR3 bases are TGTGCCAGCAGCTTAACCCAGGGATCGTCGCGGTCCCAGTACTTC.